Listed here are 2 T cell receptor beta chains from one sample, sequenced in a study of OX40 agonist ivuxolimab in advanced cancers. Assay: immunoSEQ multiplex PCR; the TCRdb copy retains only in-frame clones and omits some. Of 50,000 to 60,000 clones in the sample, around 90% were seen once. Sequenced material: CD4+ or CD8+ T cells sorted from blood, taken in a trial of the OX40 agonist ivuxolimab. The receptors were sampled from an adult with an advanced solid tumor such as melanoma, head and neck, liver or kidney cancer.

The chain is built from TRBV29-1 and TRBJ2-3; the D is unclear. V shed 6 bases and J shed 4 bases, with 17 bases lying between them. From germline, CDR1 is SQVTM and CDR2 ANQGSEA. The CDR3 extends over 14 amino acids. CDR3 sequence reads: CSVEVPTAADTQYF. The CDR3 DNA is TGCAGCGTCGAGGTCCCCACGGCGGCAGATACGCAGTATTTT.

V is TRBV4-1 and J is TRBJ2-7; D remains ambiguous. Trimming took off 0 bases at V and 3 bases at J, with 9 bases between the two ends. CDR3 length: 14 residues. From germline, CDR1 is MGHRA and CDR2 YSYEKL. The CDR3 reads CASSQEKEFYEQYF. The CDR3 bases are TGCGCCAGCAGCCAAGAAAAGGAGTTCTACGAGCAGTACTTC.